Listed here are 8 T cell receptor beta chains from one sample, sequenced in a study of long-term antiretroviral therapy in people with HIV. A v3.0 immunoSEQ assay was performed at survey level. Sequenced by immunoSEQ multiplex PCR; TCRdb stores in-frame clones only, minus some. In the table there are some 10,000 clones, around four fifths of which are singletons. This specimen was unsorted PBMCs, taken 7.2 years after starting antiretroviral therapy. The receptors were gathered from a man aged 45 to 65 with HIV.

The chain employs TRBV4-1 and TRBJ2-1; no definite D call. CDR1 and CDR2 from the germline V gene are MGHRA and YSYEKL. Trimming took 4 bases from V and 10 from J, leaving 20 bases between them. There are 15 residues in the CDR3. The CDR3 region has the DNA TGCGCCAGCAGCCCCCAGGTACGGAGCGAGGAGGAGCAGTTCTTC. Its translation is CASSPQVRSEEEQFF.

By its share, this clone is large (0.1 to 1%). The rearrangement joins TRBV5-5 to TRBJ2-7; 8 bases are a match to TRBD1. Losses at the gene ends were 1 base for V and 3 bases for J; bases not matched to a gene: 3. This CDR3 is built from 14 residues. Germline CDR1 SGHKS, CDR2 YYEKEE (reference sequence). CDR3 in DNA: TGTGCCAGCAGCTTGAGACAGGGGTACTACGAGCAGTACTTC. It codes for CASSLRQGYYEQYF. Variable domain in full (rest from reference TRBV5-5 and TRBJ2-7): DAGVTQSPTHLIKTRGQQVTLRCSPISGHKSVSWYQQVLGQGPQFIFQYYEKEERGRGNFPDRFSARQFPNYSSELNVNALLLGDSALYLCASSLRQGYYEQYFGPGTRLTVT.

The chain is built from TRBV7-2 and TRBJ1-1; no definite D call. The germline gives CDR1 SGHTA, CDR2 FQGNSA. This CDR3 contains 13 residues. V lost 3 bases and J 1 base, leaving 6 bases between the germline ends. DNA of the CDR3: TGTGCCAGCAGCTTGGCACCGAACACTGAAGCTTTCTTT. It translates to CASSLAPNTEAFF.

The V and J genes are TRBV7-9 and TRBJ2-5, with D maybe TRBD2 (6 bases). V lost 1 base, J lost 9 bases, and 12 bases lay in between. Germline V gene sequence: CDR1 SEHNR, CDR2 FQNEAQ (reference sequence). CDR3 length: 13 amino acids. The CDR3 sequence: CASSLGHGGAQYF. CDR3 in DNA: TGTGCCAGCAGCTTAGGCCACGGCGGGGCCCAGTACTTC.

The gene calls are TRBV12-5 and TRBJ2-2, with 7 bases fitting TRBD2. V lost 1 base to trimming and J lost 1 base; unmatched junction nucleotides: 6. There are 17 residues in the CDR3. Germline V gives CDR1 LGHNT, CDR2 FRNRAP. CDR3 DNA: TGTGCTAGTGGTTTGGACCTGGGGGGGGTGAACACCGGGGAGCTGTTTTTT. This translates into CASGLDLGGVNTGELFF.

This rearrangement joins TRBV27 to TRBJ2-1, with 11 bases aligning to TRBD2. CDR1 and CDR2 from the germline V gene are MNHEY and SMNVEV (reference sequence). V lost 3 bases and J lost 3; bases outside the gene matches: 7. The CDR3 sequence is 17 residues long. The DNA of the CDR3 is TGTGCCAGCAGTTTTTCCGGGACTAGCGGCTTCTACAATGAGCAGTTCTTC. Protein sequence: CASSFSGTSGFYNEQFF.

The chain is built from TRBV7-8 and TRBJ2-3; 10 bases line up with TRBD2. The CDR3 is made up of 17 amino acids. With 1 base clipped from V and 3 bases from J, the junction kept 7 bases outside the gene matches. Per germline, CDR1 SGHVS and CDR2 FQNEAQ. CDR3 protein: CASSLVRAGGRTDTQYF. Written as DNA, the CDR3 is TGTGCCAGCAGCTTAGTTAGAGCGGGGGGGCGTACAGATACGCAGTATTTT.

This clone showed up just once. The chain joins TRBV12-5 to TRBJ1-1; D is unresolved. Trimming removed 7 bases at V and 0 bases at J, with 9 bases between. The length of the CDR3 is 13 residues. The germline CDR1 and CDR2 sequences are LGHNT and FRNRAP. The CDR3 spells CASAGELNTEAFF. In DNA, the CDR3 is TGTGCTAGTGCCGGAGAGTTGAACACTGAAGCTTTCTTT.